Sequencing of this TCR beta chain was carried out in a study of cytomegalovirus exposure and HLA in healthy donors. It was with 60 Vbeta and 13 Jbeta primers that the PCR ran. The method was immunoSEQ multiplex PCR; TCRdb's version includes in-frame clones alone and lacks a portion of them. The sample has around 200,000 clones, roughly 89% seen once. With 1 base removed from V and 2 bases from J, the gap between germline ends came to 6 bases. CDR1 GTSNPN and CDR2 SVGIG come from the germline V gene (reference sequence). The CDR3 is made up of 13 amino acids. Sequenced material: PBMCs. This TCR came from a woman aged 18-29 years in good health and CMV-seronegative. The V and J genes are TRBV30 and TRBJ1-3; TRBD1 might be the D (6 bases). CDR3 DNA sequence: TGTGCCTGGAGTGGGGGGCCTGGAAACACCATATATTTT. This sequence encodes CAWSGGPGNTIYF. Full variable domain (outside the CDR3, taken from reference TRBV30 and TRBJ1-3): SQTIHQWPATLVQPVGSPLSLECTVEGTSNPNLYWYRQAAGRGLQLLFYSVGIGQISSEVPQNLSASRPQDRQFILSSKKLLLSDSGFYLCAWSGGPGNTIYFGEGSWLTVV.